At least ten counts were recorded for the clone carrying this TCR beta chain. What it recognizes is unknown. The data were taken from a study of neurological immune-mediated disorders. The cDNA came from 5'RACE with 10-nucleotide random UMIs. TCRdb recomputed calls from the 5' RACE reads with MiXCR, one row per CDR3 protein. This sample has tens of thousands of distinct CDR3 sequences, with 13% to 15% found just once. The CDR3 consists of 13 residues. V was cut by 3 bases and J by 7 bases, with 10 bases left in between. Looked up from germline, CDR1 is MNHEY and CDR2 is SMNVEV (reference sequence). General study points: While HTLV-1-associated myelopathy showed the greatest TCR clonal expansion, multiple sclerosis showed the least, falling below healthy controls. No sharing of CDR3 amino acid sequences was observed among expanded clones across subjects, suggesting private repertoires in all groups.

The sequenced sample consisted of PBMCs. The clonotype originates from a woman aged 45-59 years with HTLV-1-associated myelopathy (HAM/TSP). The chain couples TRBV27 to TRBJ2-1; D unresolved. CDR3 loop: CASSFWAANEQFF. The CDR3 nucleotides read TGTGCCAGCAGTTTTTGGGCTGCGAATGAGCAGTTCTTC.